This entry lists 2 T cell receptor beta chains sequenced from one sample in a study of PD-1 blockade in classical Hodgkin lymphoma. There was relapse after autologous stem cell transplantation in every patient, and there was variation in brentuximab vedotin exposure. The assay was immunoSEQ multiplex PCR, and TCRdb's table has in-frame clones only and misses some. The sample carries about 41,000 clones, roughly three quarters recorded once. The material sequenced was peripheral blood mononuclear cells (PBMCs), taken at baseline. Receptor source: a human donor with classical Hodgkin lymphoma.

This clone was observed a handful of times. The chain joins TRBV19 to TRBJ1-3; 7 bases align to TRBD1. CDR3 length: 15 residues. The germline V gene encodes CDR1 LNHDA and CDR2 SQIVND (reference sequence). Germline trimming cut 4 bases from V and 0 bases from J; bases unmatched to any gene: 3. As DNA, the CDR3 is TGTGCCAGTAGTACGGGACAGTTCTCTGGAAACACCATATATTTT. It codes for CASSTGQFSGNTIYF.

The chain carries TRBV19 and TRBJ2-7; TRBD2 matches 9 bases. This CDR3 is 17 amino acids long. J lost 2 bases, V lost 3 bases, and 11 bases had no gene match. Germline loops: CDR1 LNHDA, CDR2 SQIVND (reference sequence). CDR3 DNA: TGTGCCAGTAGTATCCGGACTAGCGTCGCGCAACCCTACGAGCAGTACTTC. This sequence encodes CASSIRTSVAQPYEQYF.